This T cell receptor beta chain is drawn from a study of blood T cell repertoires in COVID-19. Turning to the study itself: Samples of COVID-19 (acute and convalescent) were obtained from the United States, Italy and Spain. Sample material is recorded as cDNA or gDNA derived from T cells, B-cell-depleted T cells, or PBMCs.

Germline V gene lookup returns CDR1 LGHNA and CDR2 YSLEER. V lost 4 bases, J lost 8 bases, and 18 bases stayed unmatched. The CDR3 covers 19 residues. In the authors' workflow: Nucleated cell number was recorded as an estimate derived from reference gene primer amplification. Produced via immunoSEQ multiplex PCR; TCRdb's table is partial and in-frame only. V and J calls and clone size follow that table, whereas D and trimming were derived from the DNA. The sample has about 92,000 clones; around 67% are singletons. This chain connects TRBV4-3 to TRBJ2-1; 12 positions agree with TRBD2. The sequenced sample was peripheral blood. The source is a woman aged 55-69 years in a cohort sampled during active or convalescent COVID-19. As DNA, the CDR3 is TGCGCCAGCAGCCCAAGAAGAGGGGTGGGCCTAGCGGGGGGGCATGAGCAGTTCTTC. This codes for CASSPRRGVGLAGGHEQFF.